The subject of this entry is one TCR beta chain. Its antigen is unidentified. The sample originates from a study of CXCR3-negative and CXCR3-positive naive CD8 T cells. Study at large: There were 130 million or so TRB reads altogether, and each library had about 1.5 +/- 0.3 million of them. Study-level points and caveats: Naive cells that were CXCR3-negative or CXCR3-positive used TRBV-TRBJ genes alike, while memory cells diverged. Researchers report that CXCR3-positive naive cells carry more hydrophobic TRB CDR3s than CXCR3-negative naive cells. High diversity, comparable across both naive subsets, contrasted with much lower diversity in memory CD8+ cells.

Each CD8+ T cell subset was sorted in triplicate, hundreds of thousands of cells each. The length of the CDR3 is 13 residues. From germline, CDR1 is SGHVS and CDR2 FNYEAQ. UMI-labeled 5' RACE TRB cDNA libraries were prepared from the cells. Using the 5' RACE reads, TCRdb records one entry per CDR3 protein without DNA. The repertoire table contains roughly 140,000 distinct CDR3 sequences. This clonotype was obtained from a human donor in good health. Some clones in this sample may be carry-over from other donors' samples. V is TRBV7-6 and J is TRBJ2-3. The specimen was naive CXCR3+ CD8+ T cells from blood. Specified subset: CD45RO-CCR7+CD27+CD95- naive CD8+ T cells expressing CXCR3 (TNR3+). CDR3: CASSFTGTDTQYF.